What follows describes a single T cell receptor (beta chain). The target antigen is unknown. The TCRbeta library was prepared with unique molecular identifiers. MiXCR was run by TCRdb on the PCR reads, yielding one entry per CDR3 protein. The sample records around 300,000 distinct CDR3 sequences, more than 20% being singletons. These data come from a study of T-cell reconstitution after alpha-beta-depleted transplantation in children. Overall study findings and caveats: The study traced high day-60 TCRbeta diversity in some patients to surviving recipient T cells and thymic progenitors. A year post-transplant, T-cell counts and diversity derived mostly from newly produced T cells.

Trimming took 4 bases from V and 4 from J, leaving 11 bases between them. This CDR3 is built from 13 residues. Per the germline V gene, CDR1 is SGHRS and CDR2 is YFSETQ. The chain links TRBV5-1 to TRBJ2-5, with D hard to call. This clonotype was sampled from a male patient between 5 and 17 years old who had a stem cell transplant for acute lymphoblastic leukemia, so the T cells may come from the graft donor. Sequences were derived from PBMCs, mostly from graft donor cells, sampled 180 days after TCRalphabeta/CD19-depleted stem cell transplant. The CDR3 DNA reads as TGCGCCAGCAGCCGCTGGTTCCCAGAGACCCAGTACTTC. This encodes CASSRWFPETQYF.